What follows are 4 T cell receptor beta chains derived from one specimen sequenced in a study of early T cells in non-severe SARS-CoV-2 infection. TCRdb re-called the 5' RACE reads with MiXCR, one entry per CDR3 protein. Seen here are some 66,000 distinct CDR3 sequences, approximately 9.2% observed once, and the top ten hold 2.5% to 3.5%. The specimen sequenced was whole blood. The receptors here all came from an adult who was a healthcare worker with PCR-confirmed SARS-CoV-2 infection or an uninfected control (not recorded which).

This clonotype was recorded at least ten times. This chain joins TRBV20-1 and TRBJ2-7; 7 bases are a match to TRBD2. V gave up 1 base and J gave up 3 bases; unmatched junction bases: 9. This CDR3 has 15 amino acids. CDR1 and CDR2 (germline): DFQATT, SNEGSKA (reference sequence). The CDR3 sequence is CSARGGGAGDYEQYF. Here the CDR3 DNA reads TGCAGTGCTAGAGGGGGTGGCGCGGGAGACTACGAGCAGTACTTC.

In its sample, this clonotype was seen many times. The V gene is TRBV2, the J gene TRBJ2-1, with D perhaps TRBD1 or TRBD2 (7 bases each). Looked up from germline, CDR1 is SNHLY and CDR2 is FYNNEI. CDR3 size: 13 residues. V was pared by 6 bases and J by 7 bases, with 13 bases between. CDR3 region: CASSQQGGNEQFF. The DNA of the CDR3 is TGTGCCAGCAGCCAGCAGGGGGGGAATGAGCAGTTCTTC.

The CDR3 loop is CASSFRTGSTDTQYF. The CDR3 bases are TGTGCCAGCAGTTTTCGGACGGGGAGCACAGATACGCAGTATTTT. V gene TRBV12-3 or TRBV12-4 combines with J gene TRBJ2-3; D is possibly TRBD2 (5 bases). Trimming took off 3 bases at V and 0 bases at J, with 10 bases between the two ends. The CDR3 contains 15 residues.

At least ten counts were recorded for this clonotype. The rearrangement links TRBV12-3 or TRBV12-4 to TRBJ2-7; a possible D gene is TRBD1 (6 bases). The CDR3 contains 15 residues. The V end was cut by 2 bases, the J end by 7 bases, with 18 bases between. The CDR3 reads CASSLSIGAGEEQYF. The CDR3 nucleotides are TGTGCCAGCAGTTTAAGTATAGGGGCAGGGGAAGAGCAGTACTTC.